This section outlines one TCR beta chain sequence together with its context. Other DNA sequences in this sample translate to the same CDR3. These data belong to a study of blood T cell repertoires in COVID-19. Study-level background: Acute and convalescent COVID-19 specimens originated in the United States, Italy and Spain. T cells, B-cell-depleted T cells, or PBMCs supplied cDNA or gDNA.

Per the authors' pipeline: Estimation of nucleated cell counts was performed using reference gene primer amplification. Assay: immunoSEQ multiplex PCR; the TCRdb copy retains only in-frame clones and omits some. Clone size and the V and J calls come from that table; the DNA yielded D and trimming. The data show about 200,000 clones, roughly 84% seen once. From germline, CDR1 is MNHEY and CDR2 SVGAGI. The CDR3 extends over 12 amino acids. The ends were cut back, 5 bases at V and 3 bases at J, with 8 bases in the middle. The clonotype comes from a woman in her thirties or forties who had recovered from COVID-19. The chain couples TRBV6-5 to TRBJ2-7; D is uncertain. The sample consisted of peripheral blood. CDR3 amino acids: CASSRTGYEQYF. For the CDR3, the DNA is TGTGCCAGCAGTCGTACGGGCTACGAGCAGTACTTC.